Detailed here is one TCR beta chain. The antigen remains undetermined. PBMCs were isolated from an approximately 9.4 ml sample of fresh peripheral blood. V was cut by 5 bases and J by 14 bases, with 10 bases left in between. CDR1 is DFQATT and CDR2 is SNEGSKA in the germline V gene (reference sequence). CDR3 length: 10 amino acids. This sample stems from a study of Graves' ophthalmopathy and Graves' hyperthyroidism. Study conclusions and caveats: Sensitivity reached around 67% and specificity about 78% when the model predicted ophthalmopathy progression.

Amplification targeted the TCR beta CDR3 regions, with RNA transcripts as the source material. HTBI-primed first-round RT-PCR preceded second-round multiplex PCR. TCRdb analysed the multiplex PCR reads with MiXCR anew, one entry per CDR3 protein. The sample gives more than 300,000 distinct CDR3 sequences, 15% of which show up once; roughly 7% is in the top ten. Input material: peripheral blood. V usage is TRBV20-1 and J usage is TRBJ1-6; no clear D. The clonotype originates from a woman aged 18-29 years with stable Graves' hyperthyroidism. In DNA form, the CDR3 reads TGCAGTGCTCCCCTCGTAGCCCTCCACTTT. Protein: CSAPLVALHF.